This T cell receptor beta chain was found in a study of Ad26.COV2.S vaccination and SARS-CoV-2 variants (dated by TCRdb to 2020 to 2023). Background on the whole study: Vaccine-arm donors were drawn from COV1001, a multicentre, randomized, double-blind, placebo-controlled phase I-IIa trial of Ad26.COV2.S in healthy adults. Ad26.COV2.S was administered intramuscularly at a dose of 5x10^10 or 1x10^11 viral particles, either as one shot or as two shots given 56 days apart. Sequencing of the TCRbeta repertoire served to evaluate the specificity and breadth of SARS-CoV-2-reactive T cell receptors following Ad26.COV2.S vaccination. The TCR-sequenced set comprised approximately 30 samples: some 20 Ad26.COV2.S vaccine recipients, 5 placebo recipients and 8 SARS-CoV-2 convalescent individuals. Trial participants were randomized into five groups of five: low-dose or high-dose Ad26.COV2.S given once or twice, or placebo on both occasions. Throughout the experiments and outcome assessment, investigators stayed blinded to trial group allocation.

The treatment or condition label for this specimen denotes: some 20 received Ad26.COV2.S at low or high dose, single or two shots; roughly 5 received placebo; per-sample allocation not given. For vaccine and placebo recipients, the sequenced repertoires came from samples collected on day 63 after the first injection. Cohort 1b enrolled roughly 25 adults aged 18-55 years at a single site in Boston, USA, between 29 July and 7 August 2020. Ad26.COV2.S was a replication-incompetent adenovirus type 26 vector expressing a prefusion-stabilized SARS-CoV-2 spike protein from the original Wuhan strain. The junction shows trimming of 0 bases on V and 8 bases on J, plus 14 bases between the germline ends. Inclusive of the bounding cysteine and phenylalanine, the CDR3 is 14 residues long. Only the CDR3 region is kept as DNA, spanning 42 bases read in frame from base 1. According to the germline V gene, CDR1 reads SGDLS and CDR2 reads YYNGEE.

Overall results and qualifications from the work: Vaccine and placebo recipients had comparable non-spike TCR breadth, which fits with the vaccine containing only spike. According to the authors, total T cell responses may have been underestimated by the TCR breadth and depth analyses. Spike-specific TCR breadth was higher in Ad26.COV2.S recipients than in placebo recipients (P = 0.0014). Comparing responses between vaccine doses or regimens was not something the study was powered to do. After vaccination, spike-specific CD8+ and CD4+ T cell responses were reported to show substantial breadth.

The immunoSEQ Assay was the method used to sequence TCRbeta CDR3 regions. After extraction, genomic DNA underwent amplification by bias-controlled multiplex PCR, followed by high-throughput sequencing. Per the source publication's procedure: To quantify the absolute abundance of every unique TCRbeta CDR3 region, sequences were collapsed and filtered. T cell fraction was estimated by normalization of TCRbeta template counts to usable DNA, with usable DNA being measured through amplification of reference genes present in all nucleated cells. Repertoire TCRs were annotated as SARS-CoV-2-specific when V gene, CDR3 amino acid sequence and J gene were exactly matched to a known reactive TCR set. MIRA supplied the reference SARS-CoV-2 TCR set, which was filtered for enrichment in COVID-19-positive ImmuneCODE repertoires so that public or cross-reactive TCRs were removed. Drawing on the MIRA antigens, annotated TCRs were analysed further at the level of specific ORF or position within ORF. Depth was the summed frequency of annotated unique rearrangements, while breadth was defined as annotated unique rearrangements over total unique productive rearrangements. TCR breadth was compared between groups using two-sided Wilcoxon rank-sum tests. The table was pulled from immuneACCESS by TCRdb, which kept in-frame rearrangements only. Such tables lose some clones; where checked, under half of the loss comes from unresolved V genes, and the rest has no known cause. V, J and clone size are those of that table, while D and trimming were read from the DNA. Within this sample are fewer than 400,000 clones, with 70% to 90% of them counted one time only. The ten largest clones add up to roughly 3.2% of the sample.

This clone has only one observation. Its antigen is currently not known. Base qualities are not recorded, but no much larger clone differs from it by a single base. Source: peripheral blood, taken in a trial of Ad26.COV2.S vaccine versus placebo. The receptor comes from a person between 18 and 65 years old who received the Ad26.COV2.S COVID-19 vaccine or a placebo. The chain uses TRBV9 and TRBJ1-2; the D gene is perhaps TRBD1, from 5 matching bases. The CDR3 has the sequence CASSVGAGLIGYTF. The nucleotides read TGTGCCAGCAGCGTAGGGGCAGGGCTCATCGGCTACACCTTC. Joined to the reference TRBV9 and TRBJ1-2 proteins, this CDR3 gives the full variable domain: DSGVTQTPKHLITATGQRVTLRCSPRSGDLSVYWYQQSLDQGLQFLIQYYNGEERAKGNILERFSAQQFPDLHSELNLSSLELGDSALYFCASSVGAGLIGYTFGSGTRLTVV.